One sample yielded the 3 T cell receptor beta chains listed below, sequenced in a study of memory CD4+ T cells and cytomegalovirus serostatus. Sequenced by immunoSEQ multiplex PCR; TCRdb stores in-frame clones only, minus some. The profile shows about 58,000 clones, around 82% of them singletons. The sort gate was single viable CD3+CD4+CD8-CD45RO+ cells for memory CD4+ T cells. Source material: memory CD4+ T cells from blood. These TCRs come from an adult in good health and CMV-seronegative. Some clones in this sample may be carry-over from other donors' samples.

CDR3 protein: CAWSAAFRSYNSPLHF. Here the CDR3 DNA reads TGTGCCTGGAGTGCCGCTTTTCGGTCCTATAATTCACCCCTCCACTTT. The gene calls are TRBV30 and TRBJ1-6; D is ambiguous. CDR1 and CDR2 (germline): GTSNPN, SVGIG (reference sequence). Deletions cut 1 base from V and 1 base from J, with 11 bases between. This CDR3 is 16 amino acids long.

This chain joins TRBV30 and TRBJ2-1; 10 positions agree with TRBD2. The CDR3 covers 15 residues. The germline V gene encodes CDR1 GTSNPN and CDR2 SVGIG (reference sequence). Unmatched junction bases numbered 4, after V lost 3 bases and J lost 2 bases. In DNA, the CDR3 is TGTGCCTGGAGCAGACTAGCGGGTGCCTACAATGAGCAGTTCTTC. This sequence encodes CAWSRLAGAYNEQFF.

V and J are TRBV7-8 and TRBJ1-2; perhaps TRBD1 as D (6 bases). The germline V gene encodes CDR1 SGHVS and CDR2 FQNEAQ. The CDR3 covers 15 residues. Deletions cut 0 bases from V and 9 bases from J, with 17 bases between. The CDR3 DNA follows: TGTGCCAGCAGCTTAGCGCTGGGGACACCGGCGCGCTACACCTTC. This sequence encodes CASSLALGTPARYTF.